Detailed here is one T cell receptor beta chain. The data derive from a study of control samples from healthy donors and cancer patients. Using immunoSEQ multiplex PCR, the repertoire was profiled, and TCRdb retains in-frame clones only, with some absent. This table has roughly 29,000 clones, roughly 85% appearing once. This CDR3 has 16 residues. Unmatched junction bases numbered 7, after V lost 4 bases and J lost 2 bases. Per germline, CDR1 MDHEN and CDR2 SYDVKM. The clonotype was recovered from a man aged 55 to 69 with head and neck cancer. Sequenced material: PBMCs. The V and J genes are TRBV28 and TRBJ2-3; 9 bases align to TRBD2. The DNA for the CDR3 is TGTGCCAGCAGTTCCCGAGCGGGAGGATCCACAGATACGCAGTATTTT. Its translation: CASSSRAGGSTDTQYF.